The T cell receptor beta chain described here comes from a study of neoadjuvant nivolumab and ipilimumab in lung cancer. General observations from the study: Resected tumors had greater TCR richness and clonality than uninvolved lung.

Measured with immunoSEQ multiplex PCR; TCRdb has only the in-frame clones, and not every one. The data contain some 37,000 clones, 89% of them singletons. Germline assignment: CDR1 LGHNA and CDR2 YNFKEQ. The CDR3 covers 19 residues. After removal of 0 bases from V and 0 bases from J, the junction contained 9 bases not matched to a gene. Of note for this clone: Its antigen is not identified.

Sequenced here: peripheral blood, sampled before neoadjuvant nivolumab, alone or with ipilimumab. The chain couples TRBV4-2 to TRBJ2-3; 10 bases are shared with TRBD2. This clonotype originated in an adult with non-small cell lung cancer. This CDR3 is CASSQDMSSGRDSTDTQYF. Here the CDR3 DNA reads TGTGCCAGCAGCCAAGATATGTCTAGCGGGAGAGACAGCACAGATACGCAGTATTTT.